This T cell receptor beta chain was observed in a study of cytomegalovirus exposure and HLA in healthy donors. V was clipped by 5 bases and J by 3 bases, with 17 bases between them. This CDR3 contains 15 residues. CDR1 is MNHEY, CDR2 SMNVEV, per germline (reference sequence). With 60 Vbeta and 13 Jbeta primers, the PCR was carried out. Sequencing used immunoSEQ multiplex PCR; TCRdb keeps in-frame clones, though not all of them. The sample contains some 120,000 clones, around three quarters of which appear only once. J is TRBJ2-7 and V is TRBV27; perhaps TRBD1 as D (6 bases). This clonotype originated in a female donor in good health and CMV-seronegative. Sequenced input: PBMCs. In DNA, the CDR3 is TGTGCCAGCAGTATACAGGGTTTATCGAACTACGAGCAGTACTTC. This sequence encodes CASSIQGLSNYEQYF.